One sample yielded the 8 T cell receptor beta chains listed below, sequenced in a study of T-cell memory formation after mild COVID-19. TCRdb used MiXCR to reprocess the 5' RACE reads, holding one entry per CDR3 protein. This sample has 450,000 to 700,000 distinct CDR3 sequences, with around 17% found just once. Sequencing was done on a sample of PBMCs or a T cell subset sorted from them (not recorded which). These receptors came from an adult woman who had mild COVID-19 (a few samples of this study predate the infection). Cell type and time point are not known.

This clonotype was counted between two and nine times. This chain connects TRBV28 to TRBJ2-7; D might be TRBD2 (6 bases). Germline V gene data show CDR1 as MDHEN and CDR2 as SYDVKM. CDR3 length: 13 amino acids. The V and J ends lost 8 bases and 1 base respectively, with 12 bases between them. The CDR3 protein is CASGTGESYEQYF. DNA for the CDR3: TGTGCCAGCGGCACGGGGGAGTCCTACGAGCAGTACTTC.

V usage is TRBV12-3 or TRBV12-4 and J usage is TRBJ1-1, with D maybe TRBD1 (5 bases). There are 15 residues in the CDR3. Trimming removed 1 base at V and 11 bases at J, with 20 bases between. Here the CDR3 reads CASSLELGVRAVAFF. The CDR3 DNA reads TGTGCCAGCAGTTTAGAACTGGGGGTACGGGCGGTGGCTTTCTTT.

This clonotype was counted a few times. V usage is TRBV20-1 and J usage is TRBJ2-2, with 14 bases that match TRBD2. The CDR3 is made up of 16 amino acids. The germline V gene encodes CDR1 DFQATT and CDR2 SNEGSKA (reference sequence). V was clipped by 4 bases and J by 9 bases; unmatched bases: 10. The CDR3 DNA is TGCAGTGCTAAGGGACTAGCGGGGGCCTCGGGGAGGGAGCTGTTTTTT. This encodes CSAKGLAGASGRELFF.

The sample holds a few counts of this clonotype. The rearrangement uses TRBV12-3 or TRBV12-4 and TRBJ1-6; D gene ambiguous. The V end lost 3 bases, the J end lost 9 bases, and 9 bases lay between the germline ends. The CDR3 totals 13 residues. This CDR3 is CASSLENGSPLHF. CDR3 coding DNA: TGTGCCAGCAGTTTGGAAAATGGTTCACCCCTCCACTTT.

This clonotype came up a few times. The chain employs TRBV7-8 and TRBJ2-7; TRBD2 agrees at 8 bases. V shed 7 bases and J 0 bases; nucleotides not matched to a gene: 8. The V gene's germline CDR1 is SGHVS and CDR2 FQNEAQ. The CDR3 covers 15 residues. CDR3: CASTAGGGNSYEQYF. DNA of the CDR3: TGTGCCAGCACGGCGGGCGGGGGGAACTCCTACGAGCAGTACTTC.

This chain links TRBV5-1 with TRBJ2-5, with TRBD1 as a possible D gene (6 bases). The CDR3 has 14 amino acids. Trimming removed 3 bases at V and 5 bases at J, with 14 bases between. Germline values: CDR1 SGHRS, CDR2 YFSETQ. The CDR3 DNA reads as TGCGCCAGCAGCTCCGGTAGAGGGGGTGAGACCCAGTACTTC. It codes for CASSSGRGGETQYF.

This clonotype was found a few times. The chain combines TRBV3-1 with TRBJ1-2; weak D call: TRBD1 (5 bases). The V gene lost 4 bases and the J gene lost 6 bases, with 18 bases spanning the gap. Germline values: CDR1 LGHDT, CDR2 YNNKEL (reference sequence). This CDR3 spans 15 amino acids. The DNA for the CDR3 is TGTGCCAGCAGCCCATCCACAGGACCTAGGGATGGCTACACCTTC. It is translated as CASSPSTGPRDGYTF.

The V call is TRBV12-3 or TRBV12-4, the J call TRBJ1-4; TRBD1 agrees at 7 bases. This CDR3 spans 14 amino acids. V shed 2 bases, J shed 5 bases, and the junction held 2 bases outside the gene matches. The CDR3 here is CASSLYRGNEKLFF. In DNA form, the CDR3 reads TGTGCCAGCAGTTTATACAGGGGAAATGAAAAACTGTTTTTT.